Below, 30 T cell receptor beta chains from the same sample are listed, as sequenced in a study of human T cells and chemical hapten exposure. Via MiXCR, TCRdb re-called the RACE reads, giving one row per CDR3 protein. The sample has 200,000 to 300,000 distinct CDR3 sequences, 7% to 10% seen once. Time point denoted: pre-sensitization, week 0. Regarding treatment: therapeutic diphenylcyclopropenone sensitization with weekly scalp DPC. The source was whole blood, collected in connection with sensitization to the hapten diphenylcyclopropenone (DPC). Receptor source: a woman in her thirties or forties with alopecia areata. Some clones in this sample may be carry-over from other donors' samples.

This clonotype showed up many times. This chain uses TRBV28 with TRBJ2-3, with D perhaps TRBD2 (7 bases). CDR1 and CDR2 (germline): MDHEN, SYDVKM. Trimming took off 5 bases at V and 4 bases at J, with 16 bases between the two ends. There are 15 residues in the CDR3. CDR3 DNA: TGTGCCAGCAGTGCCCCGGGGGGCGGCCCAGATACGCAGTATTTT. It translates to CASSAPGGGPDTQYF.

The sample holds a few counts of this clonotype. The rearrangement uses TRBV6-4 and TRBJ2-5; 7 bases map to TRBD2. Germline V gene lookup returns CDR1 MRHNA and CDR2 SNTAGT. V shed 4 bases, J shed 9 bases, and the junction held 8 bases outside the gene matches. CDR3 size: 13 residues. CDR3 sequence (DNA): TGTGCCAGCAGTGCCCGACTTCGGGAGGCCCAGTACTTC. Encoded protein: CASSARLREAQYF.

In its sample, this clonotype was seen a few times. The V gene is TRBV4-3, the J gene TRBJ2-2, with 7 bases matching TRBD1. The CDR3 has 16 residues. Germline V gene lookup returns CDR1 LGHNA and CDR2 YSLEER. V lost 0 bases and J lost 6; bases outside the gene matches: 7. DNA of the CDR3: TGCGCCAGCAGCCAAGATGTACAGGGGATGTCCGGGGAGCTGTTTTTT. The encoded protein is CASSQDVQGMSGELFF.

This clonotype has more than one count but fewer than ten. The chain employs TRBV29-1 and TRBJ2-6; D unresolved. CDR1 and CDR2 (germline): SQVTM, ANQGSEA. The length of the CDR3 is 15 residues. The V gene lost 7 bases and the J gene lost 0 bases, with 13 bases spanning the gap. The CDR3 DNA follows: TGCAGCGACAGCAGATGGAGCTCTGGGGCCAACGTCCTGACTTTC. It encodes CSDSRWSSGANVLTF.

This clonotype was seen at least ten times. The chain couples TRBV7-2 to TRBJ2-5, with D possibly matching TRBD2 (5 bases). Germline V gene sequence: CDR1 SGHTA, CDR2 FQGNSA. V was clipped by 5 bases and J by 4 bases, with 11 bases between them. The CDR3 is 13 amino acids. The CDR3 nucleotides read TGTGCCAGCAGCCGAGGGAGCAGAGAGACCCAGTACTTC. This gives the protein CASSRGSRETQYF.

This clonotype was detected many times. V and J are TRBV24-1 and TRBJ2-7; D not resolved. The CDR3 loop spans 12 amino acids. Per the germline V gene, CDR1 is KGHDR and CDR2 is SFDVKD. The V end lost 3 bases, the J end lost 9 bases, and 11 bases lay between the germline ends. Written as DNA, the CDR3 is TGTGCCACCAGTGATGTCGGGTTTGTGCAGTACTTC. Its translation: CATSDVGFVQYF.

The J gene is TRBJ2-2, the V gene TRBV6-2 or TRBV6-3; D is ambiguous. Germline V CDR1 and CDR2: MNHEY, SVGEGT. This CDR3 contains 17 residues. Trimming pared 0 bases from V and 6 bases from J, leaving 17 bases between. The CDR3 coding sequence is TGTGCCAGCAGTTACTCGTCCGAGATAACAGACGCCGGGGAGCTGTTTTTT. Translated: CASSYSSEITDAGELFF.

There are a few counts of this clonotype. One end of the junction varies from germline; a read error may be responsible. The chain links TRBV7-9 to TRBJ2-7; possibly TRBD1 for D (6 bases). Germline CDR1 SEHNR, CDR2 FQNEAQ (reference sequence). This CDR3 spans 14 amino acids. CDR3 sequence (DNA): TGTGTCAGCAGCTCGGGACATCCGTCCTACGAGCAGTACTTC. Protein sequence: CVSSSGHPSYEQYF.

In the case of this clonotype: A read error is possible here, since a much larger clone lies one base away. The J gene is TRBJ2-5, the V gene TRBV7-7; weak D call: TRBD1 (5 bases). Germline V gene sequence: CDR1 SSHAT, CDR2 FNYEAQ (reference sequence). CDR3 length: 13 residues. The CDR3 here is CASSLGVGETQYF. CDR3 sequence (DNA): TGTGCTAGCAGCTTAGGGGTCGGGGAGACCCAGTACTTC.

There are many counts of this clonotype. The V gene is TRBV10-3, the J gene TRBJ1-1; a possible D gene is TRBD1 (5 bases). V was trimmed by 11 bases and J by 4 bases, leaving 20 bases between them. CDR1 and CDR2 (germline): ENHRY, SYGVKD. The CDR3 loop spans 14 amino acids. CDR3 in amino acids: CAGARGEGSTEAFF. The CDR3 nucleotides are TGTGCCGGGGCTCGGGGAGAAGGGAGCACTGAAGCTTTCTTT.

CDR3 DNA: TGCAGTGCTAGACGCGGGTTTGACGGCTACACCTTC. This encodes CSARRGFDGYTF. The chain uses TRBV20-1 and TRBJ1-2; D gene unclear. This CDR3 has 12 amino acids. Germline V gene sequence: CDR1 DFQATT, CDR2 SNEGSKA (reference sequence). The V end lost 2 bases, the J end lost 8 bases, and 12 bases lay between the germline ends.

This clonotype has only a few counts. V gene TRBV12-3 or TRBV12-4 combines with J gene TRBJ1-4; D remains unclear. The CDR3 spans 14 residues. V dropped 3 bases and J dropped 6 bases, with 11 bases sitting between them. The CDR3, as DNA: TGTGCCAGCAGTTTCCGGGCTCGAGATGAAAAACTGTTTTTT. Protein product: CASSFRARDEKLFF.

The chain has TRBV6-6 and TRBJ2-1; D is ambiguous. The ends were cut back, 2 bases at V and 2 bases at J, with 4 bases in the middle. This CDR3 spans 13 amino acids. Germline-derived CDR1 and CDR2 are MNHNY and SVGAGI (reference sequence). The CDR3 is CASSYPPYNEQFF. CDR3 DNA: TGTGCCAGCAGTTACCCTCCCTACAATGAGCAGTTCTTC.

The chain links TRBV6-1 to TRBJ2-7; weak D call: TRBD1 (5 bases). The CDR3 loop spans 13 amino acids. Trimming took 6 bases from V and 2 from J, leaving 11 bases between them. The V gene's germline CDR1 is MNHNS and CDR2 SASEGT. Written as DNA, the CDR3 is TGTGCCAGCAGCCAGGGTTCCGCCTACGAGCAGTACTTC. Translated, it gives CASSQGSAYEQYF.

This clonotype was detected only a few times. The V and J genes are TRBV11-3 and TRBJ2-7, with TRBD1 identical over 9 bases. Germline V gene sequence: CDR1 SGHNT, CDR2 YENEEA. CDR3 size: 14 residues. The V gene end was trimmed by 0 bases and the J gene end by 6 bases; junction bases not matched to a gene: 3. The CDR3, as DNA: TGTGCCAGCAGCTTAGACACAGGGGGCGTCGAGCAGTACTTC. Its protein is CASSLDTGGVEQYF.

The sample holds a few counts of this clonotype. The J gene is TRBJ1-5, the V gene TRBV7-2; weak D call: TRBD1 (6 bases). This CDR3 has 14 residues. Trimming removed 3 bases from V and 5 bases from J, with 11 bases in between. Germline V gene data show CDR1 as SGHTA and CDR2 as FQGNSA. In nucleotides, the CDR3 is TGTGCCAGCAGCTTGGGGGGGGCCGATCAGCCCCAGCATTTT. This gives the protein CASSLGGADQPQHF.

This clonotype was recorded a few times. The chain recombines TRBV28 with TRBJ2-3; 10 bases match TRBD1. The V gene end was trimmed by 5 bases and the J gene end by 5 bases; junction bases not matched to a gene: 10. Germline V CDR1 and CDR2: MDHEN, SYDVKM. This CDR3 has 16 residues. The CDR3 protein is CASSHLLDRGQDTQYF. As DNA, the CDR3 is TGTGCCAGCAGTCACCTATTAGACAGGGGGCAAGATACGCAGTATTTT.

This clonotype appeared a few times. V and J are TRBV6-5 and TRBJ2-6, with D perhaps TRBD1 (5 bases). Per germline, CDR1 MNHEY and CDR2 SVGAGI. This CDR3 is 17 amino acids long. Trimming shortened V by 7 bases and J by 2 bases, and 18 bases separated the two germline ends. The CDR3 coding sequence is TGTGCCAGCAACCCCCGGCAGGGAAAAGCTGGGGCCAACGTCCTGACTTTC. This gives the protein CASNPRQGKAGANVLTF.

In its sample, this clonotype was seen many times. The chain couples TRBV9 to TRBJ2-1; 9 bases agree with TRBD2. Germline-derived CDR1 and CDR2 are SGDLS and YYNGEE. J was trimmed by 3 bases and V by 1 base; bases with no gene match: 14. The CDR3 is 19 residues long. The CDR3, as DNA: TGTGCCAGCAGCGTATCCCCTACCGCGGGAGGGCATGTCTACAATGAGCAGTTCTTC. This encodes CASSVSPTAGGHVYNEQFF.

As to this clonotype: One end of the junction fails to match germline, which may point to a read error. The chain is built from TRBV28 and TRBJ1-4; the D gene is possibly TRBD1 (6 bases). There are 16 residues in the CDR3. Germline loops: CDR1 MDHEN, CDR2 SYDVKM. This CDR3 is CASLSSGGQTNEKQFF. As DNA, the CDR3 is TGTGCCAGTCTCTCGAGCGGGGGGCAAACTAATGAAAAACAGTTTTTT.

The rearrangement links TRBV5-1 to TRBJ2-7; 9 nucleotides match TRBD2. Germline V gives CDR1 SGHRS, CDR2 YFSETQ. This CDR3 region has 14 residues. V shed 7 bases, J shed 4 bases, and the junction held 9 bases outside the gene matches. The CDR3 region is CASSSSGTGYEQYF. CDR3 DNA sequence: TGCGCCAGCTCGTCTAGCGGGACGGGTTACGAGCAGTACTTC.

The table lists this clonotype with a few counts. The chain couples TRBV7-8 to TRBJ1-3; possible D gene TRBD1, 6 bases. V lost 6 bases and J lost 4, with 19 bases in between. Germline loops: CDR1 SGHVS, CDR2 FQNEAQ. The length of the CDR3 is 16 residues. The CDR3 loop is CASRVGAGIVGNTIYF. CDR3 in DNA: TGTGCCAGCAGGGTGGGGGCAGGGATAGTGGGAAACACCATATATTTT. Complete variable domain (other parts from reference TRBV7-8 and TRBJ1-3): GAGVSQSPRYKVAKRGQDVALRCDPISGHVSLFWYQQALGQGPEFLTYFQNEAQLDKSGLPSDRFFAERPEGSVSTLKIQRTQQEDSAVYLCASRVGAGIVGNTIYFGEGSWLTVV.

The chain is built from TRBV6-5 and TRBJ2-1; D gene unclear. CDR3 length: 16 residues. The ends were cut back, 0 bases at V and 0 bases at J, with 9 bases in the middle. CDR1 and CDR2 from the germline V gene are MNHEY and SVGAGI. CDR3 nucleotides: TGTGCCAGCAGTTACTCGGGCCTCAGCTCCTACAATGAGCAGTTCTTC. This gives the protein CASSYSGLSSYNEQFF.

The genes are TRBV5-1 and TRBJ1-1; D may be TRBD1 (6 bases). This CDR3 has 15 residues. V was pared by 3 bases and J by 4 bases, with 16 bases between. Germline CDR1 is SGHRS and CDR2 is YFSETQ. CDR3 coding DNA: TGCGCCAGCAGCTCATCAGGGAGGGGGAGCACTGAAGCTTTCTTT. It encodes CASSSSGRGSTEAFF.

This chain links TRBV6-5 with TRBJ2-1; 10 bases align to TRBD2. The CDR3 is 16 residues long. Trimming removed 2 bases from V and 2 bases from J; junction bases left unmatched: 3. CDR1 and CDR2 from the germline V gene are MNHEY and SVGAGI. CDR3 amino acids: CASSYRSGRPYNEQFF. The CDR3 region has the DNA TGTGCCAGCAGTTACCGTAGCGGGAGGCCCTACAATGAGCAGTTCTTC.

The rearrangement joins TRBV6-2 or TRBV6-3 to TRBJ2-2; D might be TRBD2 (6 bases). Trimming removed 10 bases from V and 8 bases from J, with 14 bases in between. Looked up from germline, CDR1 is MNHEY and CDR2 is SVGEGT. The CDR3 runs 12 residues. The CDR3 region has the DNA TGTGCCACCGGCGGGGTTCTAGGGGAGCTGTTTTTT. Its protein product is CATGGVLGELFF.

The chain employs TRBV27 and TRBJ2-1; 13 nucleotides agree with TRBD2. This CDR3 comprises 18 residues. After removal of 1 base from V and 9 bases from J, the junction contained 12 bases not matched to a gene. Germline V lookup: CDR1 MNHEY, CDR2 SMNVEV (reference sequence). The CDR3 loop reads CASSLWDSGTSGIAEQFF. The CDR3 coding sequence is TGTGCCAGCAGTTTATGGGATTCCGGGACTAGCGGGATTGCTGAGCAGTTCTTC.

There are many counts of this clonotype. This CDR3 is CSVIGLAGYEQYF. The CDR3 bases are TGCAGCGTGATCGGACTAGCGGGTTACGAGCAGTACTTC. The V call is TRBV29-1, the J call TRBJ2-7; TRBD2 agrees at 11 bases. The CDR3 has 13 amino acids. The V and J ends lost 6 bases and 4 bases, in that order; junction bases with no gene match: 5. The germline V gene has CDR1 SQVTM and CDR2 ANQGSEA.

This clonotype has just a few counts. The chain links TRBV5-1 to TRBJ2-1, with 7 bases that match TRBD2. This CDR3 comprises 16 residues. Germline CDR1 is SGHRS and CDR2 is YFSETQ. Germline trimming cut 1 base from V and 0 bases from J; bases unmatched to any gene: 4. This chain's CDR3 is CASSLLGGSSYNEQFF. The CDR3 DNA follows: TGCGCCAGCAGCTTGTTGGGCGGGAGCTCCTACAATGAGCAGTTCTTC.

This clonotype was detected many times. This chain uses TRBV6-2 or TRBV6-3 with TRBJ2-5; D uncertain. The CDR3 sequence is 13 residues long. The germline V and J ends were trimmed by 5 bases and 0 bases, with 7 bases remaining between them. CDR1 and CDR2 (germline): MNHEY, SVGEGT. Written as DNA, the CDR3 is TGTGCCAGCAGTCTTCGGCACCAAGAGACCCAGTACTTC. As protein: CASSLRHQETQYF.